This T cell receptor beta chain came from a study of tissue T cells after allogeneic stem cell transplantation. Turning to the study itself: All graft-versus-host disease patients had gastrointestinal involvement and received several lines of directed therapy.

Study observations and caveats: Tissue-detected TCR repertoire was only partly captured by blood and spleen T cells. TCR repertoires tracked anatomic similarity, regardless of disease or transplant status. Some tissue clones might be persisting host cells; their alloreactivity or antigen specificity was not determined.

The germline CDR1 and CDR2 sequences are MDHEN and SYDVKM. V gave up 6 bases and J gave up 10 bases, with 22 bases separating them. The CDR3 contains 15 residues. This table comes from immunoSEQ multiplex PCR, and its TCRdb copy is limited to in-frame clones, with some not included. The sample gives about 43,000 clones, roughly 92% of which show up once; 3.8% is in the top ten. In regard to this clone: Antigen specificity is unknown.

The sample was blood, taken before transplantation. This clonotype was obtained from a woman aged 40 to 75 who later had graft-versus-host disease after an allogeneic stem cell transplant. This chain uses TRBV28 with TRBJ1-5, with a possible D match to TRBD1 (5 bases). The chain's CDR3 is CASRPSGARGLPQHF. The DNA for the CDR3 is TGTGCCAGCAGACCATCCGGGGCCAGAGGTCTCCCCCAGCATTTT.